Listed here are 32 T cell receptor beta chains from one sample, sequenced in a study of T cell responses to AZD1222 COVID-19 vaccine. Data came from immunoSEQ multiplex PCR; TCRdb stores just in-frame clones and leaves some out. The sample consists of some 150,000 clones, approximately 91% of them appearing once. This specimen was peripheral blood, taken 28 days after the second AZD1222 dose. These TCRs come from an adult who received the AZD1222 COVID-19 vaccine.

The chain recombines TRBV11-2 with TRBJ1-1; no definite D call. CDR3 length: 14 residues. In germline, CDR1 is SGHAT, CDR2 FQNNGV. Deletions cut 5 bases from V and 5 bases from J, with 15 bases between. The CDR3 coding sequence is TGTGCCAGCAGCGTTAGTGGGGTAAGGACTGAAGCTTTCTTT. It translates to CASSVSGVRTEAFF.

The chain's CDR3 is CASSMTGNSPLHF. CDR3 DNA sequence: TGTGCCAGCAGTATGACAGGGAATTCACCCCTCCACTTT. The V call is TRBV27, the J call TRBJ1-6; 7 nucleotides agree with TRBD1. The J segment lost 7 bases and the V segment lost 5 bases, leaving 2 bases of the junction unmatched. This CDR3 has 13 residues. Germline CDR1 and CDR2: MNHEY and SMNVEV (reference sequence).

This chain uses TRBV30 with TRBJ2-1; 7 bases are a match to TRBD2. CDR1 GTSNPN and CDR2 SVGIG come from the germline V gene (reference sequence). V lost 5 bases, J lost 7 bases, and 14 bases stayed unmatched. There are 15 residues in the CDR3. For the CDR3, the DNA is TGTGCCTGGGATGCCGGGAGGTACATGGGGAATGAGCAGTTCTTC. Its translation is CAWDAGRYMGNEQFF.

This clone has only one observation. The V gene is TRBV7-9, the J gene TRBJ1-4, with D unclear. In germline, CDR1 is SEHNR, CDR2 FQNEAQ (reference sequence). The CDR3 sequence is 13 residues long. V lost 5 bases to trimming and J lost 9 bases, with 13 bases between them. CDR3: CASSPPEGKKLFF. The CDR3 region has the DNA TGTGCCAGCAGCCCCCCCGAGGGAAAAAAACTGTTTTTT.

The rearrangement joins TRBV9 to TRBJ1-3; 7 bases line up with TRBD1. Per the germline V gene, CDR1 is SGDLS and CDR2 is YYNGEE. With 4 bases clipped from V and 0 bases from J, the junction kept 4 bases outside the gene matches. The CDR3 runs 15 residues. CDR3 in DNA: TGTGCCAGCAGCCCCCGGACAGGCTCTGGAAACACCATATATTTT. This encodes CASSPRTGSGNTIYF.

The V gene is TRBV9, the J gene TRBJ2-7; 10 bases line up with TRBD1. V lost 5 bases and J lost 7; bases outside the gene matches: 12. CDR1 is SGDLS, CDR2 YYNGEE, per germline. There are 15 residues in the CDR3. The CDR3 nucleotides are TGTGCCAGCAGTGACCCCTGGACAGGGGGTGGTGAGCAGTACTTC. Its translation is CASSDPWTGGGEQYF.

The chain is built from TRBV24-1 and TRBJ1-2; D uncertain. With 5 bases removed from V and 6 bases from J, the gap between germline ends came to 12 bases. The CDR3 is made up of 13 amino acids. Per germline, CDR1 KGHDR and CDR2 SFDVKD. This chain's CDR3 is CATSGPRFDGYTF. DNA for the CDR3: TGTGCCACCAGTGGCCCTCGGTTTGATGGCTACACCTTC.

The rearrangement uses TRBV13 and TRBJ1-5, with D uncertain. This CDR3 spans 14 amino acids. Germline CDR1 reads PRHDT; CDR2 reads FYEKMQ (reference sequence). The V end lost 8 bases, the J end lost 6 bases, and 17 bases lay between the germline ends. CDR3 loop: CASLRAGTGQPQHF. The CDR3, as DNA: TGTGCCAGCCTCCGGGCAGGCACGGGTCAGCCCCAGCATTTT. The whole variable domain, filled in from reference TRBV13 and TRBJ1-5, reads AAGVIQSPRHLIKEKRETATLKCYPIPRHDTVYWYQQGPGQDPQFLISFYEKMQSDKGSIPDRFSAQQFSDYHSELNMSSLELGDSALYFCASLRAGTGQPQHFGDGTRLSIL.

This chain uses TRBV6-5 with TRBJ2-7; weak D call: TRBD2 (5 bases). Trimming took off 4 bases at V and 7 bases at J, with 11 bases between the two ends. From germline, CDR1 is MNHEY and CDR2 SVGAGI. The CDR3 runs 12 residues. The CDR3 DNA sequence: TGTGCCAGCAGTTCCCTCTCGGGAGAGCAGTACTTC. The encoded protein is CASSSLSGEQYF.

This rearrangement joins TRBV27 to TRBJ2-4; perhaps TRBD1 as D (5 bases). From germline, CDR1 is MNHEY and CDR2 SMNVEV (reference sequence). Trimming pared 6 bases from V and 0 bases from J, leaving 18 bases between. The CDR3 covers 17 residues. The CDR3 nucleotides are TGTGCCAGCAGCCCCACAGATTTGGGGCTAGCCAAAAACATTCAGTACTTC. As protein: CASSPTDLGLAKNIQYF.

The chain is built from TRBV28 and TRBJ1-6; 7 bases align to TRBD1. Germline lookup yields CDR1 MDHEN and CDR2 SYDVKM. The CDR3 covers 15 residues. J was trimmed by 7 bases and V by 6 bases; bases with no gene match: 9. In DNA, the CDR3 is TGTGCCAGCAGCCCTTTCGGGACAGTAAATTCACCCCTCCACTTT. Translation gives CASSPFGTVNSPLHF.

The chain couples TRBV19 to TRBJ2-1, with D possibly being TRBD1 (6 bases). V was pared by 0 bases and J by 4 bases, with 10 bases between. This CDR3 has 15 amino acids. Germline CDR1 reads LNHDA; CDR2 reads SQIVND (reference sequence). The CDR3 protein is CASSIDLGQYNEQFF. For the CDR3, the DNA is TGTGCCAGTAGTATAGATCTAGGACAGTACAATGAGCAGTTCTTC.

The chain joins TRBV5-6 to TRBJ2-1; 9 nucleotides line up with TRBD2. J gave up 7 bases and V 0 bases, and 5 bases lay outside the gene matches. CDR3 length: 15 residues. Germline lookup yields CDR1 SGHDT and CDR2 YYEEEE. This chain's CDR3 is CASSLGGSGSNEQFF. The CDR3 bases are TGTGCCAGCAGCTTGGGCGGTAGCGGGAGTAATGAGCAGTTCTTC.

This chain joins TRBV7-3 and TRBJ2-2; D is unresolved. There are 14 residues in the CDR3. Trimming pared 2 bases from V and 9 bases from J, leaving 13 bases between. The germline V gene encodes CDR1 SGHTA and CDR2 FQGTGA. The CDR3 is CASSLDPSNRELFF. For the CDR3, the DNA is TGTGCCAGCAGCTTAGACCCTAGTAACCGGGAGCTGTTTTTT.

The rearrangement uses TRBV10-3 and TRBJ2-1; D is possibly TRBD2 (5 bases). V was clipped by 2 bases and J by 2 bases, with 10 bases between them. Germline V gives CDR1 ENHRY, CDR2 SYGVKD. The CDR3 runs 15 residues. CDR3 coding DNA: TGTGCCATCAGTGAGGAGGGTTGGCCCTACAATGAGCAGTTCTTC. This translates into CAISEEGWPYNEQFF.

This clone showed up just a few times. The chain carries TRBV19 and TRBJ1-2; 10 nucleotides align to TRBD1. The length of the CDR3 is 14 residues. Looked up from germline, CDR1 is LNHDA and CDR2 is SQIVND (reference sequence). V lost 5 bases, J lost 7 bases, and 7 bases stayed unmatched. The DNA of the CDR3 is TGTGCCAGTAGTTCGGGACAGGGGACGTCTGGCTACACCTTC. This codes for CASSSGQGTSGYTF. The whole variable domain, remainder taken from reference TRBV19 and TRBJ1-2, is DGGITQSPKYLFRKEGQNVTLSCEQNLNHDAMYWYRQDPGQGLRLIYYSQIVNDFQKGDIAEGYSVSREKKESFPLTVTSAQKNPTAFYLCASSSGQGTSGYTFGSGTRLTVV.

The CDR3 reads CASSPDAGSGNTIYF. The CDR3 DNA sequence: TGCGCCAGCAGCCCGGATGCAGGCTCTGGAAACACCATATATTTT. The rearrangement joins TRBV4-1 to TRBJ1-3; D is ambiguous. The CDR3 contains 15 residues. V dropped 4 bases and J dropped 0 bases, with 10 bases sitting between them. Germline CDR1 reads MGHRA; CDR2 reads YSYEKL.

The genes are TRBV28 and TRBJ1-5; TRBD1 agrees at 7 bases. The CDR3 covers 17 residues. Germline V CDR1 and CDR2: MDHEN, SYDVKM. V was clipped by 3 bases and J by 0 bases; unmatched bases: 8. CDR3 amino acids: CASSFTGTVDSNQPQHF. DNA for the CDR3: TGTGCCAGCAGTTTTACAGGGACAGTGGATAGCAATCAGCCCCAGCATTTT.

DNA of the CDR3: TGTGCCATCAGTGAAAACCGGGACAGGGCCTCCTACGAGCAGTACTTC. This encodes CAISENRDRASYEQYF. The rearrangement uses TRBV10-3 and TRBJ2-7; 9 bases fit TRBD1. This CDR3 spans 16 amino acids. Looked up from germline, CDR1 is ENHRY and CDR2 is SYGVKD. With 3 bases clipped from V and 0 bases from J, the junction kept 6 bases outside the gene matches.

The chain couples TRBV5-6 to TRBJ1-6, with 7 nucleotides matching TRBD1. V shed 0 bases and J 8 bases; nucleotides not matched to a gene: 8. The germline V gene has CDR1 SGHDT and CDR2 YYEEEE. The CDR3 covers 16 residues. Here the CDR3 reads CASSLAGVRGDSPLHF. CDR3 DNA: TGTGCCAGCAGCTTGGCCGGAGTCAGGGGGGATTCACCCCTCCACTTT.

The chain couples TRBV2 to TRBJ2-1; 7 nucleotides agree with TRBD2. CDR1 SNHLY and CDR2 FYNNEI come from the germline V gene. The CDR3 covers 16 residues. V dropped 2 bases and J dropped 6; count of bases not matched to a gene: 10. CDR3: CASSENRGVWANEQFF. CDR3 nucleotide sequence: TGTGCCAGCAGTGAAAATCGGGGGGTGTGGGCCAATGAGCAGTTCTTC. The variable domain in full, with the rest retrieved from reference TRBV2 and TRBJ2-1, is EPEVTQTPSHQVTQMGQEVILRCVPISNHLYFYWYRQILGQKVEFLVSFYNNEISEKSEIFDDQFSVERPDGSNFTLKIRSTKLEDSAMYFCASSENRGVWANEQFFGPGTRLTVL.

The rearrangement uses TRBV6-5 and TRBJ1-6; D uncertain. Germline V gene lookup returns CDR1 MNHEY and CDR2 SVGAGI. There are 15 residues in the CDR3. Trimming took 5 bases from V and 8 from J, leaving 16 bases between them. The CDR3 sequence: CASSRLQTDYSPLHF. In DNA form, the CDR3 reads TGTGCCAGCAGTCGTCTCCAGACCGATTATTCACCCCTCCACTTT.

The CDR3 DNA follows: TGTGCCACCAGCAGTGGACAGGGGGGGAACACTGAAGCTTTCTTT. It is translated as CATSSGQGGNTEAFF. V and J are TRBV15 and TRBJ1-1; TRBD1 aligns across 10 bases. Per the germline V gene, CDR1 is LNHNV and CDR2 is YYDKDF (reference sequence). The CDR3 totals 15 residues. Germline trimming cut 3 bases from V and 1 base from J; bases unmatched to any gene: 2.

The chain joins TRBV19 to TRBJ1-5, with D tentatively TRBD1 (5 bases). Germline CDR1 reads LNHDA; CDR2 reads SQIVND (reference sequence). This CDR3 is built from 13 residues. V was trimmed by 5 bases and J by 5 bases, leaving 10 bases between them. DNA of the CDR3: TGTGCCAGTAGTGTAAAAGGGGATCAGCCCCAGCATTTT. It encodes CASSVKGDQPQHF.

The V and J genes are TRBV12-3 or TRBV12-4 and TRBJ1-2; no reliable D call. Trimming shortened V by 2 bases and J by 2 bases, and 3 bases separated the two germline ends. This CDR3 region has 12 residues. As DNA, the CDR3 is TGTGCCAGCAGTTTACAAAACTATGGCTACACCTTC. The encoded protein is CASSLQNYGYTF.

The genes are TRBV9 and TRBJ1-3, with D unclear. The V and J ends lost 0 bases and 0 bases respectively, with 13 bases between them. Germline lookup yields CDR1 SGDLS and CDR2 YYNGEE. The CDR3 extends over 17 amino acids. The CDR3 nucleotides are TGTGCCAGCAGCGTAGATGGACGCCCGAGCTCTGGAAACACCATATATTTT. Protein sequence: CASSVDGRPSSGNTIYF.

The V call is TRBV25-1, the J call TRBJ2-5; 11 nucleotides match TRBD1. This CDR3 has 16 amino acids. The germline CDR1 and CDR2 sequences are MGHDK and SYGVNS. The trim removed 1 base at V and 5 bases at J, leaving 6 bases unmatched. The CDR3 loop is CASSESLDRGLETQYF. The CDR3 DNA reads TGTGCCAGCAGTGAATCCCTGGACAGGGGGCTCGAGACCCAGTACTTC. The whole variable domain, remainder taken from reference TRBV25-1 and TRBJ2-5, is EADIYQTPRYLVIGTGKKITLECSQTMGHDKMYWYQQDPGMELHLIHYSYGVNSTEKGDLSSESTVSRIRTEHFPLTLESARPSHTSQYLCASSESLDRGLETQYFGPGTRLLVL.

DNA for the CDR3: TGTGCCAGCAGCCCTCTAGGGGAGAACACTGAAGCTTTCTTT. Amino acids: CASSPLGENTEAFF. The chain is built from TRBV3-1 (or the pseudogene TRBV3-2) and TRBJ1-1; D possibly corresponds to TRBD1 (5 bases). CDR1 and CDR2 from the germline V gene are LGHDT and YNNKEL (reference sequence). The V end lost 4 bases, the J end lost 1 base, and 10 bases lay between the germline ends. The CDR3 is 14 amino acids.

This chain connects TRBV16 to TRBJ1-5; the D is unclear. The V end was cut by 4 bases, the J end by 1 base, with 11 bases between. This CDR3 is 15 amino acids long. Germline V gene lookup returns CDR1 KGHSY and CDR2 FQNENV. Written as DNA, the CDR3 is TGTGCCAGCAGCCCGCTGGACCGGAGCAATCAGCCCCAGCATTTT. This codes for CASSPLDRSNQPQHF. Based on the CDR3 plus reference TRBV16 and TRBJ1-5, the full variable domain is GEEVAQTPKHLVRGEGQKAKLYCAPIKGHSYVFWYQQVLKNEFKFLISFQNENVFDETGMPKERFSAKCLPNSPCSLEIQATKLEDSAVYFCASSPLDRSNQPQHFGDGTRLSIL.

V usage is TRBV6-1 and J usage is TRBJ1-2; the D is unclear. V lost 3 bases to trimming and J lost 2 bases, with 1 base between them. The CDR3 runs to 11 residues. Germline loops: CDR1 MNHNS, CDR2 SASEGT. In nucleotides, the CDR3 is TGTGCCAGCAGTGACAACTATGGCTACACCTTC. This codes for CASSDNYGYTF.

The rearrangement uses TRBV6-5 and TRBJ1-3; D unresolved. This CDR3 has 16 residues. CDR1 and CDR2 (germline): MNHEY, SVGAGI. V lost 0 bases and J 4 bases, leaving 13 bases between the germline ends. CDR3 residues: CASSYSRESYGNTIYF. CDR3 bases: TGTGCCAGCAGTTACTCGAGAGAGTCGTACGGAAACACCATATATTTT.

The chain links TRBV12-3 or TRBV12-4 to TRBJ1-2; possible D gene TRBD1, 6 bases. V shed 6 bases and J shed 4 bases, with 12 bases lying between them. The CDR3 length is 13 residues. The CDR3 DNA sequence: TGTGCCAGCAGGCACAGGGCGAGCTATGGCTACACCTTC. This sequence encodes CASRHRASYGYTF.